These 5 T cell receptor beta chains were all obtained from the same sample, sequenced in a study of blood T cells in healthy people across ages. The use of a sample-barcoded 5' primer and a J-beta primer mix characterized a second PCR of about 6 to 12 cycles. TCRdb used MiXCR to reprocess the 5' RACE reads, holding one entry per CDR3 protein. The table has about 680,000 distinct CDR3 sequences, around 45% seen once. Sequencing was performed on blood. The receptors come from a woman between 55 and 75 years old in good health.

V is TRBV25-1 and J is TRBJ2-1; D might be TRBD1 (6 bases). Trimming left V 4 bases short and J 0 bases short, with 10 bases between. In germline, CDR1 is MGHDK, CDR2 SYGVNS. The CDR3 has 15 residues. The CDR3 DNA sequence: TGTGCCAGCAGTGGAAGCAGGGGCTCCTACAATGAGCAGTTCTTC. Its translation is CASSGSRGSYNEQFF.

The genes are TRBV11-3 and TRBJ2-1, with 16 bases aligning to TRBD2. The end of the DNA fits TRBJ2-7 better, so the J call may be wrong. The CDR3 has 18 amino acids. Germline V gene data show CDR1 as SGHNT and CDR2 as YENEEA. This chain's CDR3 is CASSSGLAGGSYYNEQYF. The CDR3 DNA is TGTGCCAGCAGCTCGGGACTAGCGGGAGGGTCGTACTACAATGAGCAGTACTTC.

This CDR3 is CASSNGPTRGYTF. The CDR3 nucleotides are TGTGCCAGCAGCAACGGGCCTACACGTGGCTACACCTTC. J is TRBJ1-2 and V is TRBV6-2 or TRBV6-3; D remains ambiguous. The CDR3 length is 13 residues. Per the germline V gene, CDR1 is MNHEY and CDR2 is SVGEGT. Trimming stripped 6 bases from V and 7 bases from J, with 15 bases between.

CDR3 protein: CASSVGPGVISYEQYF. CDR3 sequence (DNA): TGTGCCAGCAGCGTAGGTCCGGGAGTCATAAGCTACGAGCAGTACTTC. The genes are TRBV9 and TRBJ2-7; D perhaps matches TRBD2 (6 bases). Trimming removed 0 bases at V and 3 bases at J, with 16 bases between. The CDR3 is 16 residues long. Per the germline V gene, CDR1 is SGDLS and CDR2 is YYNGEE.

This clonotype has a count of ten or more. V and J are TRBV7-2 and TRBJ2-5, with 9 positions matching TRBD2. Germline CDR1 SGHTA, CDR2 FQGNSA. V was clipped by 5 bases and J by 2 bases; unmatched bases: 9. The CDR3 loop spans 16 amino acids. CDR3 sequence: CASSLSMTSGQETQYF. Written as DNA, the CDR3 is TGTGCCAGCAGCCTCTCGATGACTAGCGGACAAGAGACCCAGTACTTC.